Below, 19 T cell receptor beta chains from the same sample are listed, as sequenced in a study of regulatory T cells in long-lasting Graves disease. Time point noted: persistent/refractory GD, antithyroid drugs over 5 years with positive TRAb. Isolated PBMC RNA provided the starting material for the TCR library. Building of the TCR beta libraries involved iRepertoire HTBI primers and Arm-PCR of CDR3 regions. Using its own MiXCR run on the multiplex PCR reads, TCRdb lists one record per CDR3 protein. The profile shows some 370,000 distinct CDR3 sequences, less than 30% of them singletons. The source material was peripheral blood mononuclear cells (PBMCs), sampled when the disease was refractory, from a patient treated with antithyroid drugs. The source of these receptors is a woman between 40 and 50 years old with Graves disease.

This clonotype was observed once. This rearrangement joins TRBV4-1 to TRBJ2-7; TRBD1 might be the D (5 bases). The CDR3 is 14 amino acids. Deletions cut 0 bases from V and 6 bases from J, with 12 bases between. Germline-derived CDR1 and CDR2 are MGHRA and YSYEKL. The CDR3 nucleotides are TGCGCCAGCAGCCAAGAGGCAGGGCGAGGCGAGCAGTACTTC. It yields the protein CASSQEAGRGEQYF.

The chain combines TRBV6-5 with TRBJ2-3; D uncertain. This CDR3 is built from 16 residues. V was cut by 0 bases and J by 2 bases, with 12 bases left in between. The V gene's germline CDR1 is MNHEY and CDR2 SVGAGI. Here the CDR3 reads CASSYSSPAITDTQYF. Here the CDR3 DNA reads TGTGCCAGCAGTTACTCTTCCCCAGCGATCACAGATACGCAGTATTTT.

This clonotype was found a few times. The chain links TRBV19 to TRBJ1-1, with no clear D. Germline loops: CDR1 LNHDA, CDR2 SQIVND (reference sequence). The ends were cut back, 9 bases at V and 1 base at J, with 12 bases in the middle. CDR3 size: 13 residues. In DNA, the CDR3 is TGTGCCAGGAAAAATCAGAAGAACACTGAAGCTTTCTTT. Its protein is CARKNQKNTEAFF.

This clonotype was counted at least ten times. The rearrangement joins TRBV28 to TRBJ2-7; D may be TRBD2 (6 bases). Trimming removed 7 bases from V and 5 bases from J, with 18 bases in between. The CDR3 is 14 residues long. Looked up from germline, CDR1 is MDHEN and CDR2 is SYDVKM. The CDR3 region has the DNA TGTGCCAGCACCTCTCGGGACGGGAGCCACGAGCAGTACTTC. It is translated as CASTSRDGSHEQYF.

This clonotype was picked up many times. The CDR3 loop reads CASSTVGELFF. In nucleotides, the CDR3 is TGTGCCAGCAGCACGGTCGGGGAGCTGTTTTTT. The chain uses TRBV6-1 and TRBJ2-2, with D unclear. In germline, CDR1 is MNHNS, CDR2 SASEGT. Trimming shortened V by 6 bases and J by 7 bases, and 6 bases separated the two germline ends. The CDR3 loop spans 11 amino acids.

In its sample, this clonotype was seen many times. The chain uses TRBV28 and TRBJ2-7; 11 bases fit TRBD2. The V gene end was trimmed by 5 bases and the J gene end by 4 bases; junction bases not matched to a gene: 7. CDR3 length: 15 amino acids. Germline V lookup: CDR1 MDHEN, CDR2 SYDVKM. CDR3 amino acids: CASSGGLAEWYEQYF. The CDR3 DNA sequence: TGTGCCAGCAGTGGGGGACTAGCGGAGTGGTACGAGCAGTACTTC.

About this clonotype itself: This likely stems from a read error, as it lies one base from a far larger clone. The chain uses TRBV28 and TRBJ1-4; TRBD1 matches 7 bases. Germline loops: CDR1 MDHEN, CDR2 SYDVKM. The length of the CDR3 is 14 residues. Written as DNA, the CDR3 is TGTGCCAGCCGTTGGGACAGCACTAATGAAAAACTGGTTTTT. As protein: CASRWDSTNEKLVF.

Comments on this clonotype: Likely a read error: the CDR3 ends without its conserved phenylalanine or tryptophan. The rearrangement joins TRBV11-2 to TRBJ2-5; D unresolved. This CDR3 is built from 14 residues. Trimming removed 5 bases from V and 2 bases from J, with 12 bases in between. Per germline, CDR1 SGHAT and CDR2 FQNNGV. In nucleotides, the CDR3 is TGTGCCAGCAGCCTACAAGGGTGGCAAGAGACCCAGTACCTC. The encoded protein is CASSLQGWQETQYL.

In this sample, this clonotype turned up many times. V usage is TRBV29-1 and J usage is TRBJ1-1; no clear D. The CDR3 runs to 13 residues. Looked up from germline, CDR1 is SQVTM and CDR2 is ANQGSEA. Trimming removed 7 bases from V and 0 bases from J, with 12 bases in between. CDR3 sequence: CSASDQMNTEAFF. The CDR3 DNA follows: TGCAGCGCATCGGACCAAATGAACACTGAAGCTTTCTTT.

This clonotype showed up many times. The chain couples TRBV20-1 to TRBJ2-5; D is uncertain. Between the trimmed V and J ends, which lost 5 bases and 4 bases, there was a span of 8 bases. The germline CDR1 and CDR2 sequences are DFQATT and SNEGSKA (reference sequence). This CDR3 region has 11 residues. DNA for the CDR3: TGCAGTGCTTGCCCGGCAGAGACCCAGTACTTC. Translation: CSACPAETQYF.

Comment on this clonotype: Possible read error: a much larger clone is one base away. The chain uses TRBV7-6 and TRBJ1-5; perhaps TRBD1 as D (5 bases). From germline, CDR1 is SGHVS and CDR2 FNYEAQ. Deletions cut 2 bases from V and 0 bases from J, with 8 bases between. The CDR3 loop spans 15 amino acids. The CDR3 is CASSLTDNSNQPQHF. The CDR3 DNA follows: TGTGCCAGCAGCTTAACGGACAATAGCAATCAGCCCCAGCATTTT.

This clonotype was counted at least ten times. The gene calls are TRBV28 and TRBJ2-7; 9 bases fit TRBD1. The CDR3 is 14 residues long. Trimming cost V 6 bases and J 5 bases; bases outside gene matches: 8. The germline V gene encodes CDR1 MDHEN and CDR2 SYDVKM. The CDR3 sequence is CASRRTGVVNEQYF. Here the CDR3 DNA reads TGTGCCAGCAGAAGGACAGGGGTGGTGAACGAGCAGTACTTC.

This clonotype appeared a few times. This chain connects TRBV10-3 to TRBJ1-1; 7 bases align to TRBD1. J lost 0 bases, V lost 6 bases, and 7 bases had no gene match. This CDR3 region has 15 residues. The germline gives CDR1 ENHRY, CDR2 SYGVKD. The CDR3 nucleotides are TGTGCCATCAGGGACTCGGACAGGATGAACACTGAAGCTTTCTTT. Its translation is CAIRDSDRMNTEAFF.

This clonotype was seen ten or more times. The chain employs TRBV27 and TRBJ2-7, with TRBD1 identical over 9 bases. Germline values: CDR1 MNHEY, CDR2 SMNVEV (reference sequence). The CDR3 is 14 amino acids. V was pared by 7 bases and J by 6 bases, with 10 bases of the junction left unmatched. CDR3 amino acids: CASKTTGGSFEQYF. The CDR3 DNA is TGTGCCAGCAAGACGACAGGGGGATCGTTCGAGCAGTACTTC.

This clonotype was seen a few times. This sequence joins TRBV27 and TRBJ2-3; either TRBD1 or TRBD2 may fit D (5 bases each). Germline assignment: CDR1 MNHEY and CDR2 SMNVEV (reference sequence). The CDR3 has 14 residues. V was cut by 4 bases and J by 2 bases, with 10 bases left in between. DNA of the CDR3: TGTGCCAGCAGTTCGTGGGGGTTCACAGATACGCAGTATTTT. It codes for CASSSWGFTDTQYF.

This clonotype showed up many times. The chain carries TRBV2 and TRBJ2-5; TRBD2 agrees at 12 bases. The CDR3 runs to 17 residues. V was clipped by 4 bases and J by 2 bases; unmatched bases: 8. Germline assignment: CDR1 SNHLY and CDR2 FYNNEI. The CDR3 sequence is CASSATSGRLKQETQYF. The CDR3 region has the DNA TGTGCCAGCAGTGCGACTAGCGGGAGATTGAAGCAAGAGACCCAGTACTTC.

The chain combines TRBV27 with TRBJ2-3, with D possibly matching TRBD2 (6 bases). This CDR3 is 16 amino acids long. The V gene's germline CDR1 is MNHEY and CDR2 SMNVEV (reference sequence). Deletions cut 5 bases from V and 5 bases from J, with 20 bases between. Written as DNA, the CDR3 is TGTGCCAGCAGTCCCGCCGGATCCAGGAGGGGAGATACGCAGTATTTT. Residues: CASSPAGSRRGDTQYF.

This clonotype was seen only a few times. The rearrangement uses TRBV11-2 and TRBJ2-3; perhaps TRBD2 as D (5 bases). The CDR3 is 15 amino acids. Between the trimmed V and J ends, which lost 2 bases and 1 base, there was a span of 10 bases. The germline gives CDR1 SGHAT, CDR2 FQNNGV. CDR3: CASSLKAGGTDTQYF. Here the CDR3 DNA reads TGTGCCAGCAGCTTAAAAGCCGGGGGCACAGATACGCAGTATTTT.

This clonotype turned up a few times. J is TRBJ1-4 and V is TRBV29-1, with TRBD1 as a possible D gene (6 bases). V was pared by 0 bases and J by 10 bases, with 9 bases between. CDR3 length: 12 amino acids. CDR1 is SQVTM, CDR2 ANQGSEA, per germline. CDR3 amino acids: CSVEDSTGKLFF. CDR3 nucleotides: TGCAGCGTTGAAGATTCGACAGGAAAACTGTTTTTT.